The 26 T cell receptor beta chains presented below share a single source sample, sequenced in a study of CD8+ T cells in alopecia areata. Indicated treatment: oral pan-JAK inhibitor, 5-10 mg twice daily. RNA extraction was followed by reverse transcription into cDNA, which acted as the sequencing template. The table came from immunoSEQ multiplex PCR; TCRdb's copy has only in-frame clones and leaves some out. This table has about 250,000 clones, over 45% appearing once. This sample comprised CD4+ T cells sorted from blood, obtained around week 54, from a patient treated with tofacitinib. All receptors derive from a human donor with alopecia areata.

This clone has a handful of counts. V and J are TRBV7-3 and TRBJ1-1; tentatively, D is TRBD1 (5 bases). The CDR3 is 13 residues long. The ends were cut back, 5 bases at V and 1 base at J, with 8 bases in the middle. In germline, CDR1 is SGHTA, CDR2 FQGTGA. CDR3 loop: CASSEQGNTEAFF. In nucleotides, the CDR3 is TGTGCCAGCAGCGAGCAGGGGAACACTGAAGCTTTCTTT.

A few counts support this clone. The chain joins TRBV29-1 to TRBJ2-3; D possibly uses TRBD1 or TRBD2 (5 bases each). Germline values: CDR1 SQVTM, CDR2 ANQGSEA. The CDR3 is made up of 13 amino acids. Trimming took 6 bases from V and 5 from J, leaving 15 bases between them. CDR3 nucleotides: TGCAGCGTGGGGGATGGGCGGAGAGATACGCAGTATTTT. Its protein product is CSVGDGRRDTQYF.

This clone appeared a single time. This chain uses TRBV30 with TRBJ1-1; D is uncertain. V dropped 4 bases and J dropped 0 bases, with 9 bases sitting between them. This CDR3 comprises 13 residues. The germline CDR1 and CDR2 sequences are GTSNPN and SVGIG (reference sequence). CDR3 sequence reads: CAWTAHLNTEAFF. CDR3 bases: TGTGCCTGGACCGCACACCTGAACACTGAAGCTTTCTTT.

The chain employs TRBV5-6 and TRBJ2-5; D tentatively reads TRBD1 or TRBD2 (6 bases each). Germline V gives CDR1 SGHDT, CDR2 YYEEEE. V gave up 3 bases and J gave up 5 bases, with 17 bases separating them. The CDR3 is 15 residues long. CDR3 sequence (DNA): TGTGCCAGCAGCTCCCGTCGGGGGCCGGGGGAGACCCAGTACTTC. Amino acid sequence: CASSSRRGPGETQYF.

This sequence joins TRBV4-2 and TRBJ1-2; D is unclear. The CDR3 consists of 14 residues. CDR1 and CDR2 from the germline V gene are LGHNA and YNFKEQ. Trimming cost V 3 bases and J 0 bases, with 8 bases left between them. The CDR3 here is CASSQGYANYGYTF. The CDR3 region has the DNA TGTGCCAGCAGCCAGGGCTACGCTAACTATGGCTACACCTTC.

This clone showed up just a few times. CDR3 protein: CASSFGREKLFF. The DNA for the CDR3 is TGTGCCAGCAGCTTTGGGCGCGAAAAACTGTTTTTT. V gene TRBV7-8 combines with J gene TRBJ1-4; D is uncertain. Per germline, CDR1 SGHVS and CDR2 FQNEAQ. Trimming took 3 bases from V and 8 from J, leaving 7 bases between them. The CDR3 has 12 residues.

This clone was detected only a few times. The chain recombines TRBV2 with TRBJ2-7, with no clear D. With 3 bases removed from V and 7 bases from J, the gap between germline ends came to 13 bases. Germline V gene data show CDR1 as SNHLY and CDR2 as FYNNEI. This CDR3 is 13 amino acids long. The CDR3 DNA follows: TGTGCCAGCAGTGATCAGCTTGTACGAGAGCAGTACTTC. Protein sequence: CASSDQLVREQYF.

V is TRBV7-3 and J is TRBJ1-2; TRBD1 agrees at 8 bases. V was clipped by 1 base and J by 8 bases; unmatched bases: 0. This CDR3 has 12 residues. In germline, CDR1 is SGHTA, CDR2 FQGTGA. As DNA, the CDR3 is TGTGCCAGCAGCTTAAGGGACAGGGGCTACACCTTC. Amino acid sequence: CASSLRDRGYTF.

The chain recombines TRBV25-1 with TRBJ1-2; D gene ambiguous. The CDR3 totals 14 residues. Trimming cost V 1 base and J 4 bases, with 10 bases left between them. Germline loops: CDR1 MGHDK, CDR2 SYGVNS. The CDR3 region is CASSESEGIYGYTF. As DNA, the CDR3 is TGTGCCAGCAGTGAATCTGAGGGAATCTATGGCTACACCTTC.

This chain links TRBV10-3 with TRBJ1-1; 9 bases line up with TRBD1. The junction had 6 bases not matched to a gene; V was cut back by 2 bases and J by 5 bases. The CDR3 sequence is 15 residues long. The germline CDR1 and CDR2 sequences are ENHRY and SYGVKD. As DNA, the CDR3 is TGTGCCATCAGTGAGAATCCCGGGACAGGGACTGAAGCTTTCTTT. The encoded protein is CAISENPGTGTEAFF.

The V and J genes are TRBV30 and TRBJ1-5; the D is unclear. Germline V gene data show CDR1 as GTSNPN and CDR2 as SVGIG (reference sequence). The V end was cut by 1 base, the J end by 6 bases, with 10 bases between. The CDR3 is made up of 13 amino acids. The CDR3 region has the DNA TGTGCCTGGAGTGAAGGTGTTTCTCAGCCCCAGCATTTT. Its protein product is CAWSEGVSQPQHF.

The V call is TRBV4-2, the J call TRBJ2-1, with 10 bases fitting TRBD2. The CDR3 length is 19 residues. Trimming removed 5 bases from V and 7 bases from J; junction bases left unmatched: 20. Germline V gives CDR1 LGHNA, CDR2 YNFKEQ. CDR3 residues: CASSSPTGLAGAPGNEQFF. Written as DNA, the CDR3 is TGTGCCAGCAGCTCCCCTACTGGTCTAGCGGGGGCCCCGGGAAATGAGCAGTTCTTC.

This sequence joins TRBV2 and TRBJ2-3, with 7 nucleotides matching TRBD1. The CDR3 spans 13 residues. V lost 6 bases, J lost 6 bases, and 6 bases stayed unmatched. Germline V gene sequence: CDR1 SNHLY, CDR2 FYNNEI. CDR3 sequence: CASRPDRVDTQYF. CDR3 in DNA: TGTGCCAGCAGACCCGACAGGGTCGATACGCAGTATTTT.

The genes are TRBV29-1 and TRBJ2-5; D is unresolved. V shed 5 bases and J shed 0 bases, with 13 bases lying between them. CDR3 length: 14 residues. Germline assignment: CDR1 SQVTM and CDR2 ANQGSEA. The CDR3 nucleotides are TGCAGCGTTAATGGGCCGACCCACCAAGAGACCCAGTACTTC. Its protein product is CSVNGPTHQETQYF.

This clone has only a few counts. The V call is TRBV6-5, the J call TRBJ2-7; TRBD2 matches 7 bases. CDR1 is MNHEY and CDR2 is SVGAGI in the germline V gene. This CDR3 contains 13 residues. J lost 6 bases, V lost 2 bases, and 4 bases had no gene match. CDR3: CASSYSGAGEQYF. The CDR3 nucleotides read TGTGCCAGCAGTTACAGCGGGGCGGGCGAGCAGTACTTC.

The gene calls are TRBV9 and TRBJ2-2, with D hard to call. Per the germline V gene, CDR1 is SGDLS and CDR2 is YYNGEE. CDR3 size: 17 residues. Trimming left V 1 base short and J 4 bases short, with 17 bases between. The CDR3 is CASSVSPLAESTGELFF. The CDR3, as DNA: TGTGCCAGCAGCGTAAGTCCCCTCGCAGAATCCACCGGGGAGCTGTTTTTT.

V gene TRBV4-3 combines with J gene TRBJ1-2; D might be TRBD1 (6 bases). Per the germline V gene, CDR1 is LGHNA and CDR2 is YSLEER. This CDR3 comprises 15 residues. The V gene lost 0 bases and the J gene lost 4 bases, with 12 bases spanning the gap. As DNA, the CDR3 is TGCGCCAGCAGCCAAGACGGGCAGGGGATCTATGGCTACACCTTC. Translating gives CASSQDGQGIYGYTF.

CDR3 nucleotide sequence: TGTGCCAGCAGCGTAGGGCAGGGTCACCAAGAGACCCAGTACTTC. This codes for CASSVGQGHQETQYF. J is TRBJ2-5 and V is TRBV9; tentatively, D is TRBD1 (5 bases). Between the trimmed V and J ends, which lost 0 bases and 0 bases, there was a span of 9 bases. Germline loops: CDR1 SGDLS, CDR2 YYNGEE. The CDR3 runs to 15 residues. Together with reference TRBV9 and TRBJ2-5, the CDR3 gives the full variable domain: DSGVTQTPKHLITATGQRVTLRCSPRSGDLSVYWYQQSLDQGLQFLIQYYNGEERAKGNILERFSAQQFPDLHSELNLSSLELGDSALYFCASSVGQGHQETQYFGPGTRLLVL.

The chain links TRBV25-1 to TRBJ1-1; 8 nucleotides agree with TRBD1. This CDR3 contains 13 residues. Germline CDR1 and CDR2: MGHDK and SYGVNS. The J segment lost 11 bases and the V segment lost 3 bases, leaving 8 bases of the junction unmatched. The CDR3 spells CASSENRGFRAFF. CDR3 nucleotides: TGTGCCAGCAGTGAGAACAGGGGGTTTCGGGCTTTCTTT.

This clone was seen ten or more times. At one of its ends the junction is not consistent with the germline gene, which may arise from a read error. The rearrangement links TRBV7-7 to TRBJ2-1, with D tentatively TRBD1 (5 bases). This CDR3 has 14 amino acids. Germline CDR1 is SSHAT and CDR2 is FNYEAQ (reference sequence). The CDR3 region is CASSKGQNYNEQFF. CDR3 nucleotide sequence: TGTGCTAGCAGTAAGGGGCAGAACTACAATGAGCAGTTCTTC.

Only a few counts were recorded for this clone. The chain employs TRBV29-1 and TRBJ1-1; D remains unclear. The CDR3 consists of 11 residues. The V end lost 4 bases, the J end lost 7 bases, and 10 bases lay between the germline ends. Germline CDR1 reads SQVTM; CDR2 reads ANQGSEA. The CDR3 region has the DNA TGCAGCGTTGGGGAGAACCTTGAAGCTTTCTTT. Translating gives CSVGENLEAFF.

The chain has TRBV30 and TRBJ2-3; maybe TRBD2 (5 bases). The germline V gene has CDR1 GTSNPN and CDR2 SVGIG (reference sequence). Trimming took off 4 bases at V and 3 bases at J, with 14 bases between the two ends. The CDR3 consists of 14 residues. The chain's CDR3 is CAWNGPEGTDTQYF. CDR3 nucleotide sequence: TGTGCCTGGAATGGTCCCGAGGGAACAGATACGCAGTATTTT.

This chain links TRBV6-5 with TRBJ1-2; perhaps TRBD1 as D (5 bases). The ends were cut back, 6 bases at V and 0 bases at J, with 8 bases in the middle. CDR1 and CDR2 (germline): MNHEY, SVGAGI. The CDR3 has 13 amino acids. The CDR3 here is CASSAGTNYGYTF. The CDR3 DNA sequence: TGTGCCAGCAGCGCAGGGACTAACTATGGCTACACCTTC.

J is TRBJ1-6 and V is TRBV4-1; D gene unclear. The CDR3 consists of 13 residues. Germline CDR1 MGHRA, CDR2 YSYEKL. With 0 bases removed from V and 9 bases from J, the gap between germline ends came to 6 bases. CDR3 loop: CASSQDQASPLHF. CDR3 coding DNA: TGCGCCAGCAGCCAAGATCAGGCTTCACCCCTCCACTTT.

This clone was detected ten times or more. The chain employs TRBV10-2 and TRBJ1-2; D unresolved. Trimming cost V 5 bases and J 7 bases, with 17 bases left between them. Germline assignment: CDR1 WSHSY and CDR2 SAAADI. The CDR3 consists of 14 residues. The CDR3 DNA is TGCGCCAGCAGTTCGGGGTTGGAGGCTTCTGGCTACACCTTC. Residues: CASSSGLEASGYTF.

This clone was counted between two and nine times. The rearrangement uses TRBV6-5 and TRBJ1-6; no clear D gene. The CDR3 is made up of 13 amino acids. Trimming removed 2 bases from V and 10 bases from J, with 9 bases in between. Germline V gene lookup returns CDR1 MNHEY and CDR2 SVGAGI. CDR3 in DNA: TGTGCCAGCAGTTACCTGCCAAGGTCACCCCTCCACTTT. It is translated as CASSYLPRSPLHF.